This TCR beta chain originates from a study of CD8+CD57+ T cells in acquired aplastic anemia. For CDR3 and TCR beta VDJ profiling, genomic DNA was the template used. In TCRdb, the reads were re-called with MiXCR into one record per CDR3 protein. This sample yields a few hundred thousand distinct CDR3 sequences, of which approximately 32% are seen a single time; 0.8% to 0.85% belongs to the top ten. Flow cytometry had shown expanded CD8+CD57+ cells in the patients chosen for sequencing. Between the trimmed V and J ends, which lost 11 bases and 4 bases, there was a span of 16 bases. The CDR3 runs to 13 residues. CDR1 and CDR2 (germline): KGHDR, SFDVKD.

The chain joins TRBV24-1 to TRBJ1-2; D possibly corresponds to TRBD1 (5 bases). The sequence was collected from a human donor with aplastic anemia. Sequenced material: sorted CD4+, CD8+, or CD8+CD57+ T cells (not recorded which) from PBMCs. CDR3 sequence reads: CASRSGTFYGYTF. CDR3 DNA: TGTGCCAGCAGATCCGGGACCTTCTATGGCTACACCTTC.